The rows below give T cell receptor beta chains drawn from one sample of a study of technical replicates of blood from a few donors. The data were produced by immunoSEQ multiplex PCR, yet TCRdb's version contains in-frame clones alone and is incomplete. This sample yields roughly 50,000 clones, of which roughly 93% are seen a single time; about 3.9% belongs to the top ten. The specimen was PBMCs. The receptor source for this set is a human donor in good health. Some clones in this sample may be carry-over from other donors' samples. Each CDR3 is given with its conserved first and last residue. The order of the fields is V gene, J gene, CDR3 protein.

V: TRBV5-4
J: TRBJ1-1
CDR3: CASRPPGGRGNTEAFF

V: TRBV4-3
J: TRBJ1-2
CDR3: CASSQDYVPTSGYTF

V: TRBV7-8
J: TRBJ2-5
CDR3: CASSLGAVWETQYF

V: TRBV6-5
J: TRBJ2-3
CDR3: CASRSGYTDTQYF

V: TRBV18
J: TRBJ2-7
CDR3: CASSPGILAEPYEQYF

V: TRBV6-6
J: TRBJ2-7
CDR3: CASSYNSGYEQYF

V: TRBV5-6
J: TRBJ1-2
CDR3: CASSLDSGYTF

V: TRBV10-3
J: TRBJ1-2
CDR3: CAISESPAITANYGYTF

V: TRBV7-2
J: TRBJ2-5
CDR3: CASSSGLAGGQETQYF

V: TRBV4-2
J: TRBJ1-2
CDR3: CASSQGLNYGYTF

V: TRBV6-1
J: TRBJ2-1
CDR3: CASSERPPTSGGPYNEQFF

V: TRBV6-6
J: TRBJ2-5
CDR3: CASSYRGLGETQYF

V: TRBV11-3
J: TRBJ2-2
CDR3: CASSFSTGTNTGELFF

V: TRBV15
J: TRBJ1-2
CDR3: CATSRDRGQYGYTF

V: TRBV6-6
J: TRBJ1-2
CDR3: CASRLGQGDGYTF

V: TRBV6-5
J: TRBJ2-7
CDR3: CASSWRTGVPSYEQYF